This T cell receptor (beta chain) was retrieved from a study of OX40 agonist ivuxolimab in advanced cancers. With respect to the entire study: Ivuxolimab was an agonistic, fully human IgG2 monoclonal antibody directed against OX40 (CD134), a costimulatory receptor. Intravenous ivuxolimab was administered to patients every 2 weeks at six dose levels: 0.01, 0.1, 0.3, 1.5, 3 and 10 mg/kg. Among the 52 dose-escalation patients, 19 had hepatocellular carcinoma, roughly 15 melanoma, 9 renal cell carcinoma and 9 head and neck cancer. In the dose-escalation cohort, 82.7% of patients were male, and the mean age was roughly 60 years with a range of roughly 20 to 85. Patients were allowed to have had prior anti-PD-1, anti-PD-L1 or anti-CTLA-4 therapy, and approximately 39% of the dose-escalation patients had been treated with checkpoint inhibitors. Partial responses were achieved by three dose-escalation patients, of whom one had hepatocellular carcinoma and two had cutaneous melanoma. The purpose of peripheral TCRbeta sequencing was to test whether ivuxolimab changed TCR sequence diversity and led to clonal T-cell expansion. The monotherapy dose-escalation portion (N of about 47 patients) of the phase I ivuxolimab trial is reported in the paper. The paper as a whole reports these results and caveats: Clonal expansion of both CD4+ and CD8+ blood T cells was observed from baseline to week 6 at doses 0.1 to 3.0 mg/kg. Low levels of normalized T-cell clonal expansion were also seen in some patients who did not respond. After ivuxolimab, more expanded clones were found on average in CD8+ T cells than in CD4+ T cells. The antigen specificity of the clonally expanded peripheral T cells was not determined. In the 0.1-3.0 mg/kg groups, partial responders were among the patients with the lowest normalized peripheral clonal expansion, particularly in CD8+ T cells.

As concerns this clone: The target of this receptor is not known. The sample holds no much larger clone one base away, and base qualities are not on file.

For sequencing of the TCRbeta CDR3 region, genomic DNA was extracted from the sorted cells. The immunoSEQ Assay was used for sequencing of TCRbeta CDR3 regions. The clones in this table, taken by TCRdb from immuneACCESS, are in-frame only. Not every clone is retained; where verified, under half of the shortfall comes from an unresolved V gene, and the cause of the rest is unknown. Within this sample are approximately 70,000 clones, with about 87% of them counted one time only. The biggest ten clones account for approximately 0.98% of the sample. The CDR3 has 15 amino acids, counting the end cysteine and phenylalanine. Only the CDR3 DNA is retained, 45 bases long and in frame from the first base. Trimming at the junction amounts to 5 bases on V and 4 bases on J, and the germline ends lie 17 bases apart. CDR1 and CDR2 are drawn from the germline V gene (reference sequence): LNHDA, SQIVND. Patients with autoimmune disease history or receiving systemic immunosuppression were excluded from the trial. Peripheral blood for TCR sequencing was drawn from every dose cohort at baseline, at cycle 4 day 1 and at cycle 7 day 1. Samples were obtained from an open-label, multicenter, first-in-human phase I dose-escalation trial of ivuxolimab. Adults with locally advanced or metastatic head and neck squamous cell, hepatocellular, melanoma or renal cell carcinoma were enrolled in the trial. Before TCR sequencing, CD4+ T cells and CD8+ T cells from peripheral blood were sorted into separate populations.

The sample in question was CD4+ or CD8+ T cells sorted from blood, obtained in a trial of the OX40 agonist ivuxolimab. The receptor chain draws on TRBV19 and TRBJ1-2; D gene: possibly TRBD1, on 6 matching bases. This receptor was taken from an adult with an advanced solid tumor such as melanoma, head and neck, liver or kidney cancer. The DNA is TGTGCCAGTAGTCCACGGACAGTCACCTCCTATGGCTACACCTTC. Its product reads: CASSPRTVTSYGYTF.